This T cell receptor beta chain was captured by sequencing in a study of tumor-infiltrating lymphocytes in localized non-small cell lung cancer. Turning to the study itself: The cohort mixed smokers and never-smokers, several histologies, and some post-neoadjuvant-chemotherapy samples.

For this clone: The sample holds other DNA sequences that translate to the same CDR3.

Generated by immunoSEQ multiplex PCR, the TCRdb table keeps only in-frame clones and is missing some. The sample lists roughly 14,000 clones, approximately 70% occurring once. The CDR3 runs to 14 residues. Germline CDR1 and CDR2: SGDLS and YYNGEE. Trimming left V 0 bases short and J 1 base short, with 5 bases between. The receptor's source is a human donor with non-small cell lung cancer. The sequenced material came from lung tumor tissue. The chain employs TRBV9 and TRBJ1-3; D is unclear. CDR3 in amino acids: CASSVGLSGNTIYF. DNA for the CDR3: TGTGCCAGCAGCGTAGGATTATCTGGAAACACCATATATTTT.